This passage covers 28 T cell receptor beta chains from one sample sequenced in a study of control samples from healthy donors and cancer patients. TCRdb keeps only in-frame clones here, not all; method: immunoSEQ multiplex PCR. The data contain 150,000 to 200,000 clones, just under 95% of them singletons. Sequencing was performed on blood. These receptors all stem from a woman in her sixties or seventies in good health.

The J gene is TRBJ2-3, the V gene TRBV24-1; 8 nucleotides match TRBD2. V lost 4 bases, J lost 3 bases, and 14 bases stayed unmatched. From germline, CDR1 is KGHDR and CDR2 SFDVKD. The CDR3 is made up of 18 amino acids. CDR3 region: CATSDLRGLRGATDTQYF. CDR3 nucleotides: TGTGCCACCAGTGACCTACGTGGATTGCGGGGGGCGACAGATACGCAGTATTTT.

J is TRBJ2-7 and V is TRBV14; D tentatively fits TRBD1 or TRBD2 (5 bases each). Germline V gene sequence: CDR1 SGHDN, CDR2 FVKESK. The CDR3 sequence is 14 residues long. The V gene lost 3 bases and the J gene lost 2 bases, with 11 bases spanning the gap. The CDR3 spells CASSQGRRAYEQYF. For the CDR3, the DNA is TGTGCCAGCAGCCAGGGACGCCGTGCCTACGAGCAGTACTTC.

CDR3 sequence: CASSVAEGPRYYGYTF. CDR3 coding DNA: TGTGCCAGCAGCGTAGCTGAGGGTCCGAGGTACTATGGCTACACCTTC. The genes are TRBV9 and TRBJ1-2; D not resolved. This CDR3 region has 16 residues. The ends were cut back, 0 bases at V and 3 bases at J, with 15 bases in the middle. Germline CDR1 is SGDLS and CDR2 is YYNGEE.

This clone came up a few times. This sequence joins TRBV7-9 and TRBJ2-2; D assignment may be TRBD1 or TRBD2 (5 bases each). The CDR3 contains 15 residues. V dropped 0 bases and J dropped 1 base, with 6 bases sitting between them. From germline, CDR1 is SEHNR and CDR2 FQNEAQ (reference sequence). CDR3 loop: CASSLARGNTGELFF. DNA of the CDR3: TGTGCCAGCAGCTTAGCGAGGGGGAACACCGGGGAGCTGTTTTTT.

The V and J genes are TRBV27 and TRBJ2-7; no clear D. V was cut by 9 bases and J by 0 bases, with 18 bases left in between. The CDR3 is made up of 15 amino acids. Germline values: CDR1 MNHEY, CDR2 SMNVEV (reference sequence). The DNA for the CDR3 is TGTGCCAGGTTGAAACAAGCCGAAAGCTCCTACGAGCAGTACTTC. It translates to CARLKQAESSYEQYF.

The rearrangement links TRBV9 to TRBJ2-1, with a possible D match to TRBD1 (6 bases). The CDR3 is 14 residues long. V was trimmed by 3 bases and J by 9 bases, leaving 16 bases between them. Germline CDR1 is SGDLS and CDR2 is YYNGEE. CDR3 in amino acids: CASSGTLQGGEQFF. CDR3 coding DNA: TGTGCCAGCAGCGGAACGTTACAGGGTGGTGAGCAGTTCTTC.

This clone has only one observation. The V and J genes are TRBV20-1 and TRBJ2-1; D gene unclear. Trimming removed 3 bases from V and 2 bases from J, with 11 bases in between. This CDR3 has 14 amino acids. The germline CDR1 and CDR2 sequences are DFQATT and SNEGSKA (reference sequence). The CDR3 DNA follows: TGCAGTGCTAGTTTCACGGAGACCTACAATGAGCAGTTCTTC. Its translation is CSASFTETYNEQFF.

This chain joins TRBV6-1 and TRBJ1-2; D may be TRBD1 (5 bases). Per germline, CDR1 MNHNS and CDR2 SASEGT. This CDR3 is built from 13 residues. V lost 2 bases to trimming and J lost 5 bases, with 9 bases between them. This CDR3 is CASSERDGYGYTF. The CDR3 nucleotides read TGTGCCAGCAGTGAACGGGACGGGTATGGCTACACCTTC.

The V gene is TRBV6-6, the J gene TRBJ2-5; D gene unclear. With 7 bases removed from V and 1 base from J, the gap between germline ends came to 10 bases. The CDR3 runs to 13 residues. Germline CDR1 reads MNHNY; CDR2 reads SVGAGI (reference sequence). CDR3 residues: CASTVSPQETQYF. The CDR3 DNA reads as TGTGCCAGCACCGTAAGCCCCCAAGAGACCCAGTACTTC.

This CDR3 is CASSVGVGGNYNSPLHF. The CDR3 DNA reads as TGTGCCAGCAGCGTAGGAGTTGGGGGGAACTATAATTCACCCCTCCACTTT. The chain recombines TRBV9 with TRBJ1-6; tentatively, D is TRBD1 (5 bases). The CDR3 has 17 residues. The V gene lost 0 bases and the J gene lost 3 bases, with 13 bases spanning the gap. The V gene's germline CDR1 is SGDLS and CDR2 YYNGEE.

In regard to this clone: Compared with germline, one end of the junction differs, possibly owing to a read error. The chain combines TRBV27 with TRBJ1-6, with D maybe TRBD1 (6 bases). This CDR3 region has 15 residues. Per the germline V gene, CDR1 is MNHEY and CDR2 is SMNVEV (reference sequence). CDR3 amino acids: CASGRGGLGNPPLHF. CDR3 nucleotide sequence: TGTGCCAGCGGCCGAGGGGGTTTGGGTAATCCACCCCTCCACTTT.

This chain joins TRBV14 and TRBJ2-5; 7 bases fit TRBD1. Germline trimming cut 4 bases from V and 9 bases from J; bases unmatched to any gene: 5. Germline V CDR1 and CDR2: SGHDN, FVKESK. The CDR3 loop spans 12 amino acids. The CDR3, as DNA: TGTGCCAGCAGCCCAGACGACAGGGCCCAGTACTTC. It translates to CASSPDDRAQYF.

This chain connects TRBV10-3 to TRBJ2-2; 7 bases match TRBD1. Germline V gene data show CDR1 as ENHRY and CDR2 as SYGVKD. Trimming cost V 7 bases and J 3 bases; bases outside gene matches: 5. The CDR3 extends over 14 amino acids. The CDR3 is CAITDRADTGELFF. Written as DNA, the CDR3 is TGTGCCATCACAGACAGGGCTGACACCGGGGAGCTGTTTTTT.

V usage is TRBV7-9 and J usage is TRBJ2-3; 9 bases map to TRBD2. This CDR3 region has 14 residues. Germline CDR1 reads SEHNR; CDR2 reads FQNEAQ (reference sequence). V shed 1 base and J 6 bases; nucleotides not matched to a gene: 2. DNA for the CDR3: TGTGCCAGCAGCTTAGGGACTAGCGTTGATACGCAGTATTTT. Translation: CASSLGTSVDTQYF.

The chain recombines TRBV5-1 with TRBJ1-2; D remains ambiguous. Trimming stripped 0 bases from V and 3 bases from J, with 6 bases between. The germline V gene encodes CDR1 SGHRS and CDR2 YFSETQ. The CDR3 runs 13 residues. CDR3 bases: TGCGCCAGCAGCTTGGTAAGGGACTATGGCTACACCTTC. This translates into CASSLVRDYGYTF.

Notes on this clone: At one of its ends the junction is not consistent with the germline gene, which may arise from a read error. This rearrangement joins TRBV20-1 to TRBJ1-1, with D maybe TRBD1 (6 bases). The CDR3 is 8 amino acids. Germline V gene data show CDR1 as DFQATT and CDR2 as SNEGSKA (reference sequence). CDR3 amino acids: CSALQGSF. The CDR3 DNA follows: TGCAGTGCTTTACAGGGCTCTTTC.

The chain combines TRBV6-2 or TRBV6-3 with TRBJ2-7; 9 bases line up with TRBD1. The CDR3 is 16 amino acids. V trimming: 5 bases; J trimming: 0 bases; junction bases outside the gene matches: 8. CDR1 is MNHEY and CDR2 is SVGEGT in the germline V gene. CDR3 sequence: CASSPFGQGSSYEQYF. Written as DNA, the CDR3 is TGTGCCAGCAGTCCATTCGGACAGGGGAGCTCCTACGAGCAGTACTTC.

This rearrangement joins TRBV4-3 to TRBJ1-1; possible D gene TRBD1, 6 bases. This CDR3 is built from 16 residues. V lost 3 bases to trimming and J lost 4 bases, with 18 bases between them. Germline values: CDR1 LGHNA, CDR2 YSLEER. The CDR3 loop reads CASSHKHPGVGTEAFF. CDR3 coding DNA: TGCGCCAGCAGCCACAAACATCCAGGGGTGGGCACTGAAGCTTTCTTT.

V is TRBV9 and J is TRBJ2-2; 9 nucleotides agree with TRBD2. The CDR3 is 17 amino acids. After removal of 1 base from V and 2 bases from J, the junction contained 6 bases not matched to a gene. Germline-derived CDR1 and CDR2 are SGDLS and YYNGEE. The CDR3 reads CASSVSASGANTGELFF. The CDR3 region has the DNA TGTGCCAGCAGCGTATCGGCTAGCGGGGCAAACACCGGGGAGCTGTTTTTT. Drawing the rest from reference TRBV9 and TRBJ2-2, the complete variable domain is DSGVTQTPKHLITATGQRVTLRCSPRSGDLSVYWYQQSLDQGLQFLIQYYNGEERAKGNILERFSAQQFPDLHSELNLSSLELGDSALYFCASSVSASGANTGELFFGEGSRLTVL.

The DNA of the CDR3 is TGCGCCAGCAGCCAAGTGGGGGGCTCCTTGAATGAAAAACTGTTTTTT. Residues: CASSQVGGSLNEKLFF. This rearrangement joins TRBV4-3 to TRBJ1-4; D is perhaps TRBD1 (6 bases). The germline V gene encodes CDR1 LGHNA and CDR2 YSLEER. This CDR3 contains 16 residues. The V end was cut by 1 base, the J end by 5 bases, with 14 bases between.

The chain uses TRBV5-4 and TRBJ2-1; TRBD1 is a possible D gene (6 bases). The ends were cut back, 1 base at V and 3 bases at J, with 8 bases in the middle. There are 14 residues in the CDR3. Germline CDR1 SGHNT, CDR2 YYREEE (reference sequence). The CDR3 is CASSLQGIYNEQFF. In DNA form, the CDR3 reads TGTGCCAGCAGCTTGCAGGGGATCTACAATGAGCAGTTCTTC.

The chain carries TRBV5-8 and TRBJ2-1; D is perhaps TRBD1 (5 bases). V was clipped by 2 bases and J by 8 bases, with 11 bases between them. Germline CDR1 and CDR2: SGHTS and YDEGEE. CDR3 length equals 13 residues. The CDR3, as DNA: TGTGCCAGCAGCTTTCGAAGGGGCCATGAGCAGTTCTTC. This gives the protein CASSFRRGHEQFF.

This clone showed up just once. The CDR3 protein is CASFGKSRSSYNSPLHF. The CDR3 nucleotides read TGTGCCAGCTTTGGGAAATCCAGGAGCTCCTATAATTCACCCCTCCACTTT. The J gene is TRBJ1-6, the V gene TRBV5-8; no clear D. The CDR3 sequence is 17 residues long. Germline CDR1 and CDR2: SGHTS and YDEGEE. Trimming pared 7 bases from V and 0 bases from J, leaving 17 bases between. Full variable domain (rest looked up from reference TRBV5-8 and TRBJ1-6): EAGVTQSPTHLIKTRGQQATLRCSPISGHTSVYWYQQALGLGLQFLLWYDEGEERNRGNFPPRFSGRQFPNYSSELNVNALELEDSALYLCASFGKSRSSYNSPLHFGNGTRLTVT.

The V and J genes are TRBV5-1 and TRBJ2-5, with TRBD1 as a possible D gene (6 bases). Germline CDR1 and CDR2: SGHRS and YFSETQ. Trimming removed 7 bases at V and 0 bases at J, with 13 bases between. This CDR3 is 14 amino acids long. CDR3 in amino acids: CASRHRTDQETQYF. The CDR3 nucleotides read TGCGCCAGCCGGCACCGGACAGACCAAGAGACCCAGTACTTC. Full variable domain (missing parts from reference TRBV5-1 and TRBJ2-5): KAGVTQTPRYLIKTRGQQVTLSCSPISGHRSVSWYQQTPGQGLQFLFEYFSETQRNKGNFPGRFSGRQFSNSRSEMNVSTLELGDSALYLCASRHRTDQETQYFGPGTRLLVL.

V and J are TRBV4-1 and TRBJ1-1; D is unclear. The CDR3 loop spans 17 amino acids. CDR1 is MGHRA, CDR2 YSYEKL, per germline. Deletions cut 1 base from V and 0 bases from J, with 15 bases between. The CDR3 here is CASSQVAPLPMNTEAFF. For the CDR3, the DNA is TGCGCCAGCAGCCAAGTGGCCCCACTCCCCATGAACACTGAAGCTTTCTTT.

The chain employs TRBV9 and TRBJ2-7; weak D call: TRBD2 (5 bases). V lost 3 bases and J 5 bases, leaving 15 bases between the germline ends. The CDR3 totals 14 residues. CDR1 is SGDLS and CDR2 is YYNGEE in the germline V gene. The CDR3 is CASSDASTLNEQYF. The CDR3 DNA reads as TGTGCCAGCAGCGACGCTAGCACCTTAAACGAGCAGTACTTC.

This clone was recorded once. This chain uses TRBV6-2 or TRBV6-3 with TRBJ2-7; D is unclear. This CDR3 is built from 16 residues. The germline CDR1 and CDR2 sequences are MNHEY and SVGEGT. Trimming removed 0 bases from V and 3 bases from J, with 15 bases in between. As DNA, the CDR3 is TGTGCCAGCAGTTACTCGAGAGATCCGGATGGCTACGAGCAGTACTTC. Residues: CASSYSRDPDGYEQYF.

This chain joins TRBV4-1 and TRBJ2-7; D unclear. The CDR3 is made up of 15 amino acids. Trimming removed 1 base at V and 0 bases at J, with 10 bases between. Germline V gene data show CDR1 as MGHRA and CDR2 as YSYEKL. CDR3 DNA: TGCGCCAGCAGCCAAGCCGTTCGTAGCTCCTACGAGCAGTACTTC. The encoded protein is CASSQAVRSSYEQYF.